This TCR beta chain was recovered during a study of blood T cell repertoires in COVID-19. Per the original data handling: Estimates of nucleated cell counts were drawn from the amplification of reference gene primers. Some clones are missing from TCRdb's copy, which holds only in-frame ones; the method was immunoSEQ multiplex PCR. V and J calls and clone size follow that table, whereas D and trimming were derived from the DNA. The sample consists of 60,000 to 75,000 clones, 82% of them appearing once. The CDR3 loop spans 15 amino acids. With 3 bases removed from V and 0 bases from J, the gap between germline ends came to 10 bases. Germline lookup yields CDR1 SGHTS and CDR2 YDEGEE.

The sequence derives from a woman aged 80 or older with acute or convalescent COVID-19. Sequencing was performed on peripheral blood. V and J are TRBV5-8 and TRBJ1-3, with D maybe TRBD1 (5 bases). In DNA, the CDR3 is TGTGCCAGCAGCTCGGGACTGACCTCTGGAAACACCATATATTTT. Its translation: CASSSGLTSGNTIYF.